These 7 T cell receptor beta chains were sequenced from one sample in a study of cytomegalovirus exposure and HLA in healthy donors. The PCR employed 60 Vbeta primers together with 13 Jbeta primers. Assay used: immunoSEQ multiplex PCR; TCRdb lists only in-frame clones, some missing. This sample carries under 150,000 clones, about four fifths of them seen once, and the ten largest clones take around 4.1%. The sequenced sample consisted of PBMCs. Every receptor here comes from a man aged 35 to 55 in good health and CMV-seropositive.

The chain employs TRBV5-1 and TRBJ2-2; weak D call: TRBD2 (6 bases). The CDR3 consists of 17 residues. Looked up from germline, CDR1 is SGHRS and CDR2 is YFSETQ. V was cut by 4 bases and J by 8 bases, with 24 bases left in between. The CDR3 region has the DNA TGCGCCAGCAGCCCCCCGGGTCGGGAGTTCATTGGTGGGGAGCTGTTTTTT. This encodes CASSPPGREFIGGELFF.

The rearrangement links TRBV7-2 to TRBJ1-1, with D possibly matching TRBD1 (5 bases). Trimming stripped 2 bases from V and 2 bases from J, with 9 bases between. The germline gives CDR1 SGHTA, CDR2 FQGNSA. The CDR3 runs to 14 residues. For the CDR3, the DNA is TGTGCCAGCAGCTTAACCACAGGAAACACTGAAGCTTTCTTT. Amino acids: CASSLTTGNTEAFF.

This chain uses TRBV7-2 with TRBJ1-2, with D perhaps matching TRBD1 (5 bases). V lost 1 base and J 4 bases, leaving 13 bases between the germline ends. This CDR3 is built from 15 residues. The V gene's germline CDR1 is SGHTA and CDR2 FQGNSA. The CDR3 nucleotides are TGTGCCAGCAGCTTAGGACCAGAGACAGTCTATGGCTACACCTTC. Amino acids: CASSLGPETVYGYTF.

The CDR3 is CASSVTSGAYEQYF. In DNA, the CDR3 is TGTGCCAGCAGCGTAACTAGCGGGGCCTACGAGCAGTACTTC. The chain employs TRBV9 and TRBJ2-7, with TRBD2 identical over 10 bases. The CDR3 loop spans 14 amino acids. The V gene's germline CDR1 is SGDLS and CDR2 YYNGEE. Trimming took 1 base from V and 2 from J; bases not matched to a gene: 0.

V gene TRBV11-2 combines with J gene TRBJ2-7; D uncertain. This CDR3 contains 13 residues. The germline CDR1 and CDR2 sequences are SGHAT and FQNNGV. The V end was cut by 4 bases, the J end by 3 bases, with 10 bases between. The DNA of the CDR3 is TGTGCCAGCAGCTCCACGCGGAGCTACGAGCAGTACTTC. This translates into CASSSTRSYEQYF.

The gene calls are TRBV6-6 and TRBJ1-2; 7 bases align to TRBD1. The CDR3 loop spans 11 amino acids. J lost 7 bases, V lost 5 bases, and 1 base had no gene match. Germline CDR1 reads MNHNY; CDR2 reads SVGAGI (reference sequence). CDR3 sequence reads: CASSPGGGYTF. Written as DNA, the CDR3 is TGTGCCAGCAGTCCAGGGGGTGGCTACACCTTC.

V and J are TRBV11-2 and TRBJ2-5, with 9 bases matching TRBD1. The germline V gene has CDR1 SGHAT and CDR2 FQNNGV. V gave up 3 bases and J gave up 5 bases; unmatched junction bases: 4. The CDR3 covers 14 residues. The CDR3 DNA reads TGTGCCAGCAGCTTCAACGACAGGGGGGAGACCCAGTACTTC. Translating gives CASSFNDRGETQYF. Full variable domain (remainder filled in from reference TRBV11-2 and TRBJ2-5): EAGVAQSPRYKIIEKRQSVAFWCNPISGHATLYWYQQILGQGPKLLIQFQNNGVVDDSQLPKDRFSAERLKGVDSTLKIQPAKLEDSAVYLCASSFNDRGETQYFGPGTRLLVL.